This T cell receptor (beta chain) was recorded in a study of OX40 agonist ivuxolimab in advanced cancers. Background on the study: People in dose escalation had one of these cancers: hepatocellular carcinoma, melanoma, renal cell or head and neck cancer. The group had a mean age of about 64 years, ranged from roughly 23 to 85, and was 82.7% male.

Produced via immunoSEQ multiplex PCR; TCRdb's table is partial and in-frame only. The sample shows tens of thousands of clones, 90% of them seen only once. Germline V gene sequence: CDR1 SNHLY, CDR2 FYNNEI. The CDR3 runs to 16 residues. The junction had 9 bases not matched to a gene; V was cut back by 6 bases and J by 0 bases. Many counts were recorded for this clone. Its antigen remains unknown. Study outcomes and limitations: Some patients who did not respond also had low normalized T-cell clonal expansion.

This chain uses TRBV2 with TRBJ2-3; TRBD2 aligns across 7 bases. This specimen consisted of CD4+ or CD8+ T cells sorted from blood, obtained in a trial of the OX40 agonist ivuxolimab. The TCR was taken from an adult with an advanced solid tumor such as melanoma, head and neck, liver or kidney cancer. The CDR3 sequence is CASSHRGSGSTDTQYF. The CDR3 DNA is TGTGCCAGCAGCCACCGTGGTAGCGGGAGCACAGATACGCAGTATTTT.